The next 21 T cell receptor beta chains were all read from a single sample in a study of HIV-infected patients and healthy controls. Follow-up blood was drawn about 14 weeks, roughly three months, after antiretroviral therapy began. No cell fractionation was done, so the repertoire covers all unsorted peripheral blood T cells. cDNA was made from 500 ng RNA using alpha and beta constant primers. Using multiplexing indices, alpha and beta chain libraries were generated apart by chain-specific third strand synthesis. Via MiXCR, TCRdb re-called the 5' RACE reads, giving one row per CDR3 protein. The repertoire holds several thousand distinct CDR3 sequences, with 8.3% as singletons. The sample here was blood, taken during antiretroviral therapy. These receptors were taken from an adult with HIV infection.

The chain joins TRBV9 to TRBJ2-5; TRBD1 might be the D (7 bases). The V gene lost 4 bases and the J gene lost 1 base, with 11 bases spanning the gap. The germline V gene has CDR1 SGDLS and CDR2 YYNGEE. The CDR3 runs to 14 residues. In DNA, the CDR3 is TGTGCCAGCAGCACCAGGGGGGCCCAAGAGACCCAGTACTTC. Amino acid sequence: CASSTRGAQETQYF.

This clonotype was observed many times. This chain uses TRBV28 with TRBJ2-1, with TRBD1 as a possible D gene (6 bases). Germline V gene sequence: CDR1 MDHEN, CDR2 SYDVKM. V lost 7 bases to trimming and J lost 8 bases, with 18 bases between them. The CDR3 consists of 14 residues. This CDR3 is CASNWGQPGDEQFF. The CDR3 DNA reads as TGTGCCAGCAACTGGGGTCAGCCAGGGGATGAGCAGTTCTTC.

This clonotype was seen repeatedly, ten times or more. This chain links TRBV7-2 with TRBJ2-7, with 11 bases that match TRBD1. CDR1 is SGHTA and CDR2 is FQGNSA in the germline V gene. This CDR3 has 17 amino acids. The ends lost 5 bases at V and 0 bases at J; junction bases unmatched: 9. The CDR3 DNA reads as TGTGCCAGCAGCCGCAATCCGGGACAGGGGGTCTCCTACGAGCAGTACTTC. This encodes CASSRNPGQGVSYEQYF. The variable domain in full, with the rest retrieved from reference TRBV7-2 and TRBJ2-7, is GAGVSQSPSNKVTEKGKDVELRCDPISGHTALYWYRQSLGQGLEFLIYFQGNSAPDKSGLPSDRFSAERTGGSVSTLTIQRTQQEDSAVYLCASSRNPGQGVSYEQYFGPGTRLTVT.

Here the CDR3 reads CASRQRGEDKAFF. In nucleotides, the CDR3 is TGTGCCAGCAGGCAAAGGGGGGAGGATAAAGCTTTCTTT. The rearrangement links TRBV6-6 to TRBJ1-1; weak D call: TRBD1 (6 bases). The V gene lost 6 bases and the J gene lost 9 bases, with 17 bases spanning the gap. Germline CDR1 MNHNY, CDR2 SVGAGI (reference sequence). There are 13 residues in the CDR3.

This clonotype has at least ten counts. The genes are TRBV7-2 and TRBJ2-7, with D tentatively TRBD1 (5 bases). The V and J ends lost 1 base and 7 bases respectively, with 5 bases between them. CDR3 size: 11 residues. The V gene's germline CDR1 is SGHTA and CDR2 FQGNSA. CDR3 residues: CASSLDREQYF. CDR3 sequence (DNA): TGTGCCAGCAGCTTAGACAGGGAGCAGTACTTC.

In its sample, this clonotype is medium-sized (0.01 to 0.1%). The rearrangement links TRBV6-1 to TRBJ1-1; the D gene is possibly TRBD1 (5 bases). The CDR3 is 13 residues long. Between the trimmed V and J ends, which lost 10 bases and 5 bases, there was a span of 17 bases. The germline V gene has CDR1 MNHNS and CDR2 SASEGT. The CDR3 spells CATQPGVTTEAFF. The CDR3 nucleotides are TGTGCCACTCAGCCGGGGGTTACAACTGAAGCTTTCTTT.

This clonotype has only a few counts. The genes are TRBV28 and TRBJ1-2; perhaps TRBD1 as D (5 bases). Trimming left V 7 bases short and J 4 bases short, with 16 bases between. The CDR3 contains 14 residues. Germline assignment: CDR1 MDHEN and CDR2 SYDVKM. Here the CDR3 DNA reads TGTGCCAGCACCTCTCAGGGATTTTTCTATGGCTACACCTTC. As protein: CASTSQGFFYGYTF.

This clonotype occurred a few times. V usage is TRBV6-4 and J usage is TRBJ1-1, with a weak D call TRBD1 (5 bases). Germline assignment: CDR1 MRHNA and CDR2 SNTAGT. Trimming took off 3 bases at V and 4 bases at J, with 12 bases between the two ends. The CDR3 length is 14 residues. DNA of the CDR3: TGTGCCAGCAGTGAGGCAGGGTGGAGCACTGAAGCTTTCTTT. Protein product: CASSEAGWSTEAFF.

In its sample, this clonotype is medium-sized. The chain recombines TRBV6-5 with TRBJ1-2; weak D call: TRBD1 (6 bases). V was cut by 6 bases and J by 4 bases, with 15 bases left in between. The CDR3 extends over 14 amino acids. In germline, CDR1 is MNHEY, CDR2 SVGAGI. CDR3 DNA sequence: TGTGCCAGCAGCTACGACCCGGACAGCTATGGCTACACCTTC. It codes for CASSYDPDSYGYTF.

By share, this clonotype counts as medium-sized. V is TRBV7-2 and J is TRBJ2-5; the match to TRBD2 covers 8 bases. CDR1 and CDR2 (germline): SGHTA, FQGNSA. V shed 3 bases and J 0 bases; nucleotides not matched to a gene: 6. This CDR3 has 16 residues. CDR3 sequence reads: CASSLGPGLDQETQYF. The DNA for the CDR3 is TGTGCCAGCAGCTTGGGCCCGGGACTAGACCAAGAGACCCAGTACTTC. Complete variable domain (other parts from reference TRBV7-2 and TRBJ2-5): GAGVSQSPSNKVTEKGKDVELRCDPISGHTALYWYRQSLGQGLEFLIYFQGNSAPDKSGLPSDRFSAERTGGSVSTLTIQRTQQEDSAVYLCASSLGPGLDQETQYFGPGTRLLVL.

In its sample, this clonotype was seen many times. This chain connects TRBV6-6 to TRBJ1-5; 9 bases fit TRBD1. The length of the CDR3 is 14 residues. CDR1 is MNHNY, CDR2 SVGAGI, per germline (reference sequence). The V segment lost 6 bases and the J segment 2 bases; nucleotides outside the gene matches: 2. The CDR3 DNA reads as TGTGCCAGCAGAAGACAGGGGGGCAATCAGCCCCAGCATTTT. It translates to CASRRQGGNQPQHF.

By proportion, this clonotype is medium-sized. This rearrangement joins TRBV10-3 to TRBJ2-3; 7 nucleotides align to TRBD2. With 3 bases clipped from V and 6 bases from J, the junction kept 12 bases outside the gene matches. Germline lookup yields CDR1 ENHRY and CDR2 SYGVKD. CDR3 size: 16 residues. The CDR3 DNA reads TGTGCCATCAGTGATACGGGGGGACCCGGGTTCGATACGCAGTATTTT. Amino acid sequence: CAISDTGGPGFDTQYF.

The CDR3 loop reads CASSFVLARETQYF. CDR3 coding DNA: TGTGCCAGCAGCTTTGTACTAGCTAGGGAGACCCAGTACTTC. This chain links TRBV13 with TRBJ2-5, with a weak D call TRBD2 (6 bases). There are 14 residues in the CDR3. Germline V gene data show CDR1 as PRHDT and CDR2 as FYEKMQ (reference sequence). V shed 3 bases and J shed 5 bases, with 13 bases lying between them.

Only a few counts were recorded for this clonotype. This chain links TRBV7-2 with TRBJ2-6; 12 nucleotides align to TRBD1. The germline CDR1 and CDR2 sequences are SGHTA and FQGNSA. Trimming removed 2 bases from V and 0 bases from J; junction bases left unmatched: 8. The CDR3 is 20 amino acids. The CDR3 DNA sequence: TGTGCCAGCAGCTTACCCCCGGGACAGGGGGCCCCCTCTGGGGCCAACGTCCTGACTTTC. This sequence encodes CASSLPPGQGAPSGANVLTF.

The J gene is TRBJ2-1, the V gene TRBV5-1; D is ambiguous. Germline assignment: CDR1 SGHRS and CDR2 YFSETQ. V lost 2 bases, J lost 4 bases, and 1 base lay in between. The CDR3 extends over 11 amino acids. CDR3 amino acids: CASSFYNEQFF. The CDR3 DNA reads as TGCGCCAGCAGCTTTTACAATGAGCAGTTCTTC.

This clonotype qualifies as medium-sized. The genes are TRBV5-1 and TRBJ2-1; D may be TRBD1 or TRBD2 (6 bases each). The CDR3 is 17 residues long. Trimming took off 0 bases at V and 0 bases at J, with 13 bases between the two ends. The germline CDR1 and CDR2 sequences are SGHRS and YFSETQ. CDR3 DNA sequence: TGCGCCAGCAGCTTGGCAGAAGGGGGGCCCTCCTACAATGAGCAGTTCTTC. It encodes CASSLAEGGPSYNEQFF.

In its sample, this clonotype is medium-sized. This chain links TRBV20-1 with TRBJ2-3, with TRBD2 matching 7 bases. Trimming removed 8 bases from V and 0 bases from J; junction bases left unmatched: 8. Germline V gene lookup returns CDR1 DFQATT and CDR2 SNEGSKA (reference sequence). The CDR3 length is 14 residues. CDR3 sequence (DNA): TGCAGTTCCGTTCGGGGGGTGAGCACAGATACGCAGTATTTT. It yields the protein CSSVRGVSTDTQYF.

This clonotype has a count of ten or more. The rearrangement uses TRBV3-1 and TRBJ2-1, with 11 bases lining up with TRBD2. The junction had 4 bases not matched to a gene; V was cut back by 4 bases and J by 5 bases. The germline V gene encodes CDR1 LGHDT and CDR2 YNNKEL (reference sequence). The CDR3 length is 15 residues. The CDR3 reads CASSPVLAGDNEQFF. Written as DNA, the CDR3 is TGTGCCAGCAGCCCTGTACTAGCGGGGGACAATGAGCAGTTCTTC.

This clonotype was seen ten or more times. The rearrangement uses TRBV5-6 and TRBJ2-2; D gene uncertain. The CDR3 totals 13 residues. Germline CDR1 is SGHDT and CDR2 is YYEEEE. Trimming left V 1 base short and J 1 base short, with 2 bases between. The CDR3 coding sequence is TGTGCCAGCAGCTTGCAGAACACCGGGGAGCTGTTTTTT. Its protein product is CASSLQNTGELFF.

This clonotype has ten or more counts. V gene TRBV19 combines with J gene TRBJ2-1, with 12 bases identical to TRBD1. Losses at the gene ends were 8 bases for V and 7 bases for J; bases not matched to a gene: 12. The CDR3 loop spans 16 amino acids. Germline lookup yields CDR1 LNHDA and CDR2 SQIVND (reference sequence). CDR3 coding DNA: TGTGCCAGTCGCCCCCCCGGGACAGGGGGCTTGAATGAGCAGTTCTTC. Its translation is CASRPPGTGGLNEQFF.

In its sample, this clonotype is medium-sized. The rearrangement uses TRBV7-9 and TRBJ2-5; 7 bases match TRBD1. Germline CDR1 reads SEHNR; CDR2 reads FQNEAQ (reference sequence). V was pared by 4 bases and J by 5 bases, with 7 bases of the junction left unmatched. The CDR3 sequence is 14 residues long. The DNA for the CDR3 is TGTGCCAGCAGCTCCATCAACAGGGGTGAGACCCAGTACTTC. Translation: CASSSINRGETQYF.